This TCR delta chain was obtained from a study of Vδ1+ human thymocytes. Broader study findings: Thymic delta-chain repertoires held around 20% Vdelta2 sequences and few Vdelta3, despite high sort purity. Highly polyclonal TRG and TRD repertoires with Gaussian CDR3 length distributions appeared in thymus.

Germline lookup yields CDR1 TSWWSYY and CDR2 QGS. The CDR3 runs 13 residues. Trimming removed 0 bases from V and 2 bases from J, with 4 bases in between. The sorted cells were CD3+ Vdelta1+ Vdelta2- thymocytes from alphabeta-depleted thymus. Sorted Vdelta1+ thymocytes were roughly 98% to 99.6% pure. A note on this clone: Its antigen is not identified.

RNA was extracted from the cells and then reverse transcribed. Pooled V-gene forward primers with one constant-region reverse primer generated the CDR3 amplicons by multiplex PCR. TCRdb re-called clones from the multiplex PCR reads via CATT. This table holds 80,000 or so delta-chain clones, around 32% found once. The V gene is TRDV1, the J gene TRDJ1; D gene uncertain. Sequences were obtained from Vdelta1+ gamma-delta thymocytes from the thymus. The subset is: FACS-sorted CD3+ TCRalphabeta- TCRVdelta1+ TCRVdelta2- thymocytes. This receptor was taken from a boy under two years old who had congenital heart surgery. CDR3 in amino acids: CALGELRTDKLIF. The DNA of the CDR3 is TGTGCTCTTGGGGAACTTCGAACCGATAAACTCATCTTT.